One and the same sample provided the 17 T cell receptor beta chains below, sequenced in a study of cytomegalovirus exposure and HLA in healthy donors. Sequenced by immunoSEQ multiplex PCR; TCRdb stores in-frame clones only, minus some. The profile shows about 79,000 clones, under 95% of them singletons. Sequenced input: PBMCs. These receptors were taken from a woman in her 30s in good health and CMV-seronegative.

The chain is built from TRBV2 and TRBJ2-2; possibly TRBD2 for D (5 bases). This CDR3 is built from 14 residues. The germline V and J ends were trimmed by 11 bases and 1 base, with 14 bases remaining between them. Germline V lookup: CDR1 SNHLY, CDR2 FYNNEI. The CDR3 here is CAVKRGRNTGELFF. In nucleotides, the CDR3 is TGTGCCGTAAAAAGAGGGAGGAACACCGGGGAGCTGTTTTTT.

The chain combines TRBV6-1 with TRBJ1-4; 8 bases map to TRBD1. V dropped 2 bases and J dropped 7; count of bases not matched to a gene: 3. Germline CDR1 reads MNHNS; CDR2 reads SASEGT. CDR3 length: 14 residues. CDR3 DNA: TGTGCCAGCAGTGAACACGGACAGGGTGAAAAACTGTTTTTT. This codes for CASSEHGQGEKLFF.

This clone was seen a single time. This sequence joins TRBV9 and TRBJ2-7; D is perhaps TRBD2 (6 bases). This CDR3 contains 14 residues. CDR1 and CDR2 from the germline V gene are SGDLS and YYNGEE. V was pared by 0 bases and J by 3 bases, with 10 bases between. The CDR3 loop is CASSVAGDGYEQYF. Here the CDR3 DNA reads TGTGCCAGCAGCGTAGCGGGGGACGGCTACGAGCAGTACTTC. Complete variable domain (other parts from reference TRBV9 and TRBJ2-7): DSGVTQTPKHLITATGQRVTLRCSPRSGDLSVYWYQQSLDQGLQFLIQYYNGEERAKGNILERFSAQQFPDLHSELNLSSLELGDSALYFCASSVAGDGYEQYFGPGTRLTVT.

This chain connects TRBV7-6 to TRBJ1-2; 9 bases are shared with TRBD1. Trimming removed 4 bases from V and 3 bases from J; junction bases left unmatched: 9. Germline-derived CDR1 and CDR2 are SGHVS and FNYEAQ. The CDR3 consists of 16 residues. The CDR3 coding sequence is TGTGCCAGCAGCTCGCCGGACAGGGGACTTGACTATGGCTACACCTTC. Protein sequence: CASSSPDRGLDYGYTF.

This clone was seen a few times. The chain couples TRBV30 to TRBJ2-7; D is perhaps TRBD2 (6 bases). The CDR3 sequence is 12 residues long. The V and J ends lost 3 bases and 6 bases respectively, with 12 bases between them. The V gene's germline CDR1 is GTSNPN and CDR2 SVGIG (reference sequence). CDR3 in amino acids: CAWRGTSSEQYF. Here the CDR3 DNA reads TGTGCCTGGAGGGGCACTAGCTCCGAGCAGTACTTC. Using reference TRBV30 and TRBJ2-7 for the parts outside the CDR3, the full variable domain is SQTIHQWPATLVQPVGSPLSLECTVEGTSNPNLYWYRQAAGRGLQLLFYSVGIGQISSEVPQNLSASRPQDRQFILSSKKLLLSDSGFYLCAWRGTSSEQYFGPGTRLTVT.

The chain uses TRBV4-1 and TRBJ1-2; D not resolved. This CDR3 is 16 amino acids long. Trimming shortened V by 2 bases and J by 1 base, and 14 bases separated the two germline ends. Germline CDR1 reads MGHRA; CDR2 reads YSYEKL. As DNA, the CDR3 is TGCGCCAGCAGCCAACCAGGTGCAGTGATTAACTATGGCTACACCTTC. The encoded protein is CASSQPGAVINYGYTF.

This clone was observed a single time. The V and J genes are TRBV9 and TRBJ1-1; D is ambiguous. Trimming pared 4 bases from V and 4 bases from J, leaving 14 bases between. CDR3 length equals 14 residues. Germline lookup yields CDR1 SGDLS and CDR2 YYNGEE. CDR3 sequence reads: CASSPWEGGTEAFF. The DNA for the CDR3 is TGTGCCAGCAGCCCCTGGGAGGGCGGCACTGAAGCTTTCTTT. Drawing the rest from reference TRBV9 and TRBJ1-1, the complete variable domain is DSGVTQTPKHLITATGQRVTLRCSPRSGDLSVYWYQQSLDQGLQFLIQYYNGEERAKGNILERFSAQQFPDLHSELNLSSLELGDSALYFCASSPWEGGTEAFFGQGTRLTVV.

CDR3: CASSPATSSSNQPQHF. The CDR3 region has the DNA TGTGCCAGCTCACCAGCGACAAGTAGTAGCAATCAGCCCCAGCATTTT. The rearrangement joins TRBV18 to TRBJ1-5; D gene unclear. The CDR3 consists of 16 residues. Trimming shortened V by 2 bases and J by 0 bases, and 11 bases separated the two germline ends. From germline, CDR1 is KGHSH and CDR2 LQKENI.

V usage is TRBV4-2 and J usage is TRBJ2-7; 11 nucleotides agree with TRBD2. Trimming removed 0 bases from V and 2 bases from J; junction bases left unmatched: 6. Germline values: CDR1 LGHNA, CDR2 YNFKEQ. The CDR3 has 17 residues. CDR3 nucleotides: TGTGCCAGCAGCCAAGATAGGGGACTAGCGGACCCCTACGAGCAGTACTTC. As protein: CASSQDRGLADPYEQYF.

This chain connects TRBV5-6 to TRBJ2-1, with 7 bases aligning to TRBD2. CDR3 size: 15 residues. Germline V gene sequence: CDR1 SGHDT, CDR2 YYEEEE. V lost 5 bases, J lost 4 bases, and 9 bases stayed unmatched. CDR3 loop: CASRRLAENYNEQFF. The CDR3, as DNA: TGTGCCAGCAGGCGTCTAGCGGAAAATTACAATGAGCAGTTCTTC.

This clone has more than one count but fewer than ten. The chain couples TRBV9 to TRBJ2-2; no definite D call. CDR3 length: 13 amino acids. Trimming removed 4 bases from V and 4 bases from J, with 8 bases in between. The germline CDR1 and CDR2 sequences are SGDLS and YYNGEE. CDR3 amino acids: CASSSGGTGELFF. CDR3 nucleotides: TGTGCCAGCAGCTCCGGCGGCACCGGGGAGCTGTTTTTT.

The V call is TRBV7-9, the J call TRBJ2-1; TRBD2 aligns across 9 bases. The V segment lost 4 bases and the J segment 6 bases; nucleotides outside the gene matches: 10. The CDR3 runs to 16 residues. Germline V CDR1 and CDR2: SEHNR, FQNEAQ (reference sequence). The CDR3 protein is CASSSPSGGSRNEQFF. The CDR3 bases are TGTGCCAGCAGCTCCCCAAGCGGGGGGTCTCGCAATGAGCAGTTCTTC.

The CDR3 nucleotides read TGTGCCTGGAGTGTGGGTGGGGCGAACACTGAAGCTTTCTTT. This codes for CAWSVGGANTEAFF. V is TRBV30 and J is TRBJ1-1; maybe TRBD1 (5 bases). The V end lost 0 bases, the J end lost 1 base, and 9 bases lay between the germline ends. The CDR3 runs 14 residues. Germline V gene lookup returns CDR1 GTSNPN and CDR2 SVGIG (reference sequence).

As DNA, the CDR3 is TGTGCCAGCGCGGGTAGCGGGAGCTCCTACAATGAGCAGTTCTTC. It encodes CASAGSGSSYNEQFF. This chain links TRBV7-9 with TRBJ2-1; TRBD2 matches at 9 bases. Germline assignment: CDR1 SEHNR and CDR2 FQNEAQ (reference sequence). Unmatched junction bases numbered 5, after V lost 8 bases and J lost 0 bases. CDR3 length equals 15 residues.

V and J are TRBV7-9 and TRBJ1-1, with no clear D. This CDR3 comprises 12 residues. The germline CDR1 and CDR2 sequences are SEHNR and FQNEAQ (reference sequence). V lost 1 base and J 10 bases, leaving 10 bases between the germline ends. The CDR3 DNA reads TGTGCCAGCAGCTTAGGCGGGGATAGAGCTTTCTTT. This sequence encodes CASSLGGDRAFF.

CDR3 residues: CASSYLGSEQYF. The CDR3 coding sequence is TGTGCCAGCAGTTACCTAGGAAGCGAGCAGTACTTC. This chain joins TRBV6-5 and TRBJ2-7; D not resolved. V lost 2 bases and J lost 6, with 8 bases in between. The CDR3 sequence is 12 residues long. CDR1 is MNHEY, CDR2 SVGAGI, per germline.

The sample holds one count of this clone. V is TRBV10-3 and J is TRBJ2-7, with TRBD2 identical over 11 bases. J gave up 7 bases and V 7 bases, and 3 bases lay outside the gene matches. Germline CDR1 ENHRY, CDR2 SYGVKD. This CDR3 has 12 residues. The CDR3 is CAIMTSGNEQYF. CDR3 coding DNA: TGTGCCATCATGACTAGCGGGAATGAGCAGTACTTC.